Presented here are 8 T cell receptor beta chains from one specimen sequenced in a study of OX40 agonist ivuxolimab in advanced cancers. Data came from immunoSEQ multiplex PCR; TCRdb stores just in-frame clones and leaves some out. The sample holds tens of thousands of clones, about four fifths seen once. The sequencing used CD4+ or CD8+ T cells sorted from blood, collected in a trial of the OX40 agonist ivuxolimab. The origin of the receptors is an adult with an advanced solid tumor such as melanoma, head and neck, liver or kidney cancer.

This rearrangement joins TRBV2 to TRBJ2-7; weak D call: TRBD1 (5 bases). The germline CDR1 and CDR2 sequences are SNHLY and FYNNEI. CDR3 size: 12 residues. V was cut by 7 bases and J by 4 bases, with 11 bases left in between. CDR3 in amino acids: CASIRQLYEQYF. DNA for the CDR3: TGTGCCAGCATTAGACAGTTATACGAGCAGTACTTC.

In nucleotides, the CDR3 is TGTGCCAGCAGCGCCTCAAGCCGGCAGGGTGAGCAGTTCTTC. Translation gives CASSASSRQGEQFF. V gene TRBV9 combines with J gene TRBJ2-1, with a tentative D call TRBD1 (5 bases). Germline lookup yields CDR1 SGDLS and CDR2 YYNGEE. The CDR3 extends over 14 amino acids. Trimming stripped 3 bases from V and 9 bases from J, with 16 bases between.

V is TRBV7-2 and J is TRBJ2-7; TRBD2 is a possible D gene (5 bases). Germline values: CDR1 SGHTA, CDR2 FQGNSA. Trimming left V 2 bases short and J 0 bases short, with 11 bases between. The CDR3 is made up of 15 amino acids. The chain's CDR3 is CASSLKAVSSYEQYF. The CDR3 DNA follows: TGTGCCAGCAGCTTAAAAGCGGTGAGCTCCTACGAGCAGTACTTC.

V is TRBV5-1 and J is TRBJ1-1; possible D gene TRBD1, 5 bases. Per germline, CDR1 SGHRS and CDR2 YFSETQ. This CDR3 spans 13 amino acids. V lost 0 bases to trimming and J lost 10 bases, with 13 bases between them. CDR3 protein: CASSLAGGTGAFF. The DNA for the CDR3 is TGCGCCAGCAGCTTGGCCGGGGGTACGGGAGCTTTCTTT.

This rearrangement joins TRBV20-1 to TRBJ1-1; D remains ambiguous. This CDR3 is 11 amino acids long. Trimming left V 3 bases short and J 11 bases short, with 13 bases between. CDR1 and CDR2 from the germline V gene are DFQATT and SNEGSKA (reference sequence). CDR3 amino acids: CSASPAGWAFF. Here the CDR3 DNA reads TGCAGTGCTAGCCCCGCGGGGTGGGCTTTCTTT.

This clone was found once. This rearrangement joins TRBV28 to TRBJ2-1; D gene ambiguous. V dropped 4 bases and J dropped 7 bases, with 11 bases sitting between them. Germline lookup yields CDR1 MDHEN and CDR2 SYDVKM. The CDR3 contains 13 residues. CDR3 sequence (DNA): TGTGCCAGCAGTTCCCCTCAGCTAAATGAGCAGTTCTTC. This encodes CASSSPQLNEQFF.

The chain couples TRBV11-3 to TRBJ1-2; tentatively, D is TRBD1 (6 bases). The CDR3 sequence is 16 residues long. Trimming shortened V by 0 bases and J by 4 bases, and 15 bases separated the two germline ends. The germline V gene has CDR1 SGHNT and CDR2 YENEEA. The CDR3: CASSLEGRGGSYGYTF. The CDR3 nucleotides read TGTGCCAGCAGCTTAGAAGGTCGAGGGGGTAGCTATGGCTACACCTTC.

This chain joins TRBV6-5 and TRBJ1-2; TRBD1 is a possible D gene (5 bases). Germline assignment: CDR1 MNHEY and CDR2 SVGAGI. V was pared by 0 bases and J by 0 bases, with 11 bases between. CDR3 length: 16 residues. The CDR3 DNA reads TGTGCCAGCAGTTACTCGTCAAGGGGCTCTAACTATGGCTACACCTTC. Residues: CASSYSSRGSNYGYTF.